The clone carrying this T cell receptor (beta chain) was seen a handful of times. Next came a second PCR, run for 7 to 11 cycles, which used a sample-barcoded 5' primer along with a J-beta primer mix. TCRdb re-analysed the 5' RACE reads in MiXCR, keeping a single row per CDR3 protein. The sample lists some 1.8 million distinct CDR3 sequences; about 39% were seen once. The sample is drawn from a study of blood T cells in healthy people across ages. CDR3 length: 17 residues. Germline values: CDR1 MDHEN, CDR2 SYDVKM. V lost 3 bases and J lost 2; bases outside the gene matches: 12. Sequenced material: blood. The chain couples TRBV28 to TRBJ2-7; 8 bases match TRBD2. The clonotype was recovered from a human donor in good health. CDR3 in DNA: TGTGCCAGCAGTTTCGTTTACGGGGGGGATCAACCCTACGAGCAGTACTTC. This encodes CASSFVYGGDQPYEQYF.